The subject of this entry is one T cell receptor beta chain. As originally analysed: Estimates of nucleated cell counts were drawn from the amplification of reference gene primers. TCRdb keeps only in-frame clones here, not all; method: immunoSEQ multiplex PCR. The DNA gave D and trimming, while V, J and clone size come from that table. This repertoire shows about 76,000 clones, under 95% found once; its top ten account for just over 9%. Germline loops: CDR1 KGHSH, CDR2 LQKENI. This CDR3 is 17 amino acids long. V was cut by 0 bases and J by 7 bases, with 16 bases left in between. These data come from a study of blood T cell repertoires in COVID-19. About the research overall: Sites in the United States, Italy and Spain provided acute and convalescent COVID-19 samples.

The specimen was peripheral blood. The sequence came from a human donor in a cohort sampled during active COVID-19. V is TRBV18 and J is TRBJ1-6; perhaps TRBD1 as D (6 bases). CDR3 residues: CASSPPTGGSRNSPLHF. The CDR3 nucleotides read TGTGCCAGCTCACCACCGACGGGGGGCTCGCGGAATTCACCCCTCCACTTT. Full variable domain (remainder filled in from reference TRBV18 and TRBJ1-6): NAGVMQNPRHLVRRRGQEARLRCSPMKGHSHVYWYRQLPEEGLKFMVYLQKENIIDESGMPKERFSAEFPKEGPSILRIQQVVRGDSAAYFCASSPPTGGSRNSPLHFGNGTRLTVT.